Below are 13 T cell receptor beta chains sequenced from a single sample in a study of blood T cell repertoires in COVID-19. Sequencing was performed with immunoSEQ multiplex PCR; in TCRdb, only in-frame clones are kept and a portion is missing. The data hold 97,000 or so clones, with 87% observed a single time. Sequenced material: peripheral blood. All receptors derive from a man aged 50-59 years with active COVID-19.

This sequence joins TRBV5-4 and TRBJ1-6, with 8 bases that match TRBD1. Unmatched junction bases numbered 1, after V lost 1 base and J lost 7 bases. Germline loops: CDR1 SGHNT, CDR2 YYREEE (reference sequence). CDR3 length: 14 residues. The DNA of the CDR3 is TGTGCCAGCAGCTTGACAGGGGGGAATTCACCCCTCCACTTT. This encodes CASSLTGGNSPLHF.

The chain combines TRBV4-1 with TRBJ1-2, with 7 bases that match TRBD1. The CDR3 contains 13 residues. From germline, CDR1 is MGHRA and CDR2 YSYEKL. V was pared by 4 bases and J by 6 bases, with 5 bases of the junction left unmatched. CDR3: CASSLQGNDGYTF. The DNA for the CDR3 is TGCGCCAGCAGCCTACAGGGGAACGATGGCTACACCTTC.

CDR3 amino acids: CAWSQGPADGYTF. For the CDR3, the DNA is TGTGCCTGGAGTCAGGGCCCTGCCGATGGCTACACCTTC. V gene TRBV30 combines with J gene TRBJ1-2; possibly TRBD1 for D (5 bases). This CDR3 spans 13 amino acids. Between the trimmed V and J ends, which lost 2 bases and 6 bases, there was a span of 13 bases. The germline V gene has CDR1 GTSNPN and CDR2 SVGIG (reference sequence).

This CDR3 is CASSSTHTQYF. The CDR3 nucleotides read TGTGCCAGCAGCTCTACTCATACGCAGTATTTT. The genes are TRBV7-2 and TRBJ2-3, with unresolved D. The length of the CDR3 is 11 residues. The germline V gene has CDR1 SGHTA and CDR2 FQGNSA. V was pared by 4 bases and J by 7 bases, with 6 bases between.

The chain recombines TRBV30 with TRBJ2-3; tentatively, D is TRBD2 (5 bases). The CDR3 is 16 residues long. Germline-derived CDR1 and CDR2 are GTSNPN and SVGIG (reference sequence). Trimming cost V 1 base and J 2 bases, with 16 bases left between them. CDR3 in amino acids: CAWSAYLRATTDTQYF. As DNA, the CDR3 is TGTGCCTGGAGTGCGTACCTGAGGGCTACCACAGATACGCAGTATTTT.

The chain uses TRBV10-3 and TRBJ1-1; no reliable D call. The germline V and J ends were trimmed by 0 bases and 3 bases, with 5 bases remaining between them. This CDR3 has 13 residues. The germline V gene encodes CDR1 ENHRY and CDR2 SYGVKD. The CDR3 sequence: CAISESGYTEAFF. The CDR3 region has the DNA TGTGCCATCAGTGAGTCGGGCTACACTGAAGCTTTCTTT.

The chain is built from TRBV2 and TRBJ2-3; tentative D call: TRBD1 (6 bases). Germline loops: CDR1 SNHLY, CDR2 FYNNEI. Trimming left V 2 bases short and J 3 bases short, with 12 bases between. The CDR3 runs 15 residues. CDR3 in amino acids: CASSERQGWTDTQYF. CDR3 in DNA: TGTGCCAGCAGTGAAAGGCAGGGGTGGACAGATACGCAGTATTTT.

This chain uses TRBV5-5 with TRBJ1-2, with 11 bases aligning to TRBD1. The CDR3 covers 15 residues. CDR1 and CDR2 (germline): SGHKS, YYEKEE (reference sequence). With 4 bases clipped from V and 3 bases from J, the junction kept 5 bases outside the gene matches. CDR3 nucleotides: TGTGCCAGCAGCACTACGGGACAGGGGGACTATGGCTACACCTTC. Its protein is CASSTTGQGDYGYTF.

This chain connects TRBV21-1 to TRBJ2-7; the table's D call TRBD1 went unverified against the DNA. TRBV21-1 is deemed a pseudogene. The CDR3 consists of 16 residues. CDR3 in amino acids: CASSNPWPQGIDEQYF. The CDR3, as DNA: TGTGCCAGCAGCAACCCGTGGCCCCAGGGTATCGACGAGCAGTACTTC.

The rearrangement joins TRBV7-8 to TRBJ1-4; 7 bases match TRBD1. V gave up 5 bases and J gave up 8 bases; unmatched junction bases: 8. Germline CDR1 SGHVS, CDR2 FQNEAQ. The CDR3 consists of 14 residues. In DNA, the CDR3 is TGTGCCAGCAGCACACGGACAGGCCAGGAAAAACTGTTTTTT. Protein: CASSTRTGQEKLFF.

CDR3 in DNA: TGTGCCACCAGCAGCACCTGGACAGGGGATACCCAGTACTTC. This translates into CATSSTWTGDTQYF. The chain carries TRBV15 and TRBJ2-5; 9 bases match TRBD1. With 3 bases clipped from V and 8 bases from J, the junction kept 7 bases outside the gene matches. The germline CDR1 and CDR2 sequences are LNHNV and YYDKDF (reference sequence). The CDR3 spans 14 residues.

V and J are TRBV7-9 and TRBJ1-2; the D gene is possibly TRBD1 (5 bases). CDR1 and CDR2 (germline): SEHNR, FQNEAQ (reference sequence). V was clipped by 5 bases and J by 4 bases, with 17 bases between them. The CDR3 is 15 amino acids. The CDR3 spells CASSPGQGEFYGYTF. CDR3 nucleotides: TGTGCCAGCAGCCCCGGGCAGGGCGAGTTCTATGGCTACACCTTC. Full variable domain (remainder filled in from reference TRBV7-9 and TRBJ1-2): DTGVSQNPRHKITKRGQNVTFRCDPISEHNRLYWYRQTLGQGPEFLTYFQNEAQLEKSRLLSDRFSAERPKGSFSTLEIQRTEQGDSAMYLCASSPGQGEFYGYTFGSGTRLTVV.

V and J are TRBV9 and TRBJ2-3; a weak D match, TRBD2 (5 bases). CDR3 length: 15 residues. V was pared by 4 bases and J by 0 bases, with 12 bases between. CDR1 and CDR2 (germline): SGDLS, YYNGEE. The CDR3 region is CASSLEGVSTDTQYF. CDR3 bases: TGTGCCAGCAGCCTCGAGGGTGTCAGCACAGATACGCAGTATTTT. The complete variable domain, with remaining parts taken from reference TRBV9 and TRBJ2-3, reads DSGVTQTPKHLITATGQRVTLRCSPRSGDLSVYWYQQSLDQGLQFLIQYYNGEERAKGNILERFSAQQFPDLHSELNLSSLELGDSALYFCASSLEGVSTDTQYFGPGTRLTVL.